The subject of this entry is one T cell receptor beta chain. The junction had 4 bases not matched to a gene; V was cut back by 4 bases and J by 3 bases. Germline V gives CDR1 SEHNR, CDR2 FQNEAQ (reference sequence). The CDR3 consists of 15 residues. Original processing methods: Amplification from reference gene primers served as the basis for estimated nucleated cell counts. Clones were read by immunoSEQ multiplex PCR, and TCRdb kept only the in-frame ones, dropping some. The DNA gave D and trimming, while V, J and clone size come from that table. The table shows about 73,000 clones, with 89% occurring only once. This record comes from a study of blood T cell repertoires in COVID-19. The wider study: Sample material is recorded as cDNA or gDNA derived from T cells, B-cell-depleted T cells, or PBMCs.

The sequenced sample was peripheral blood. This TCR was recovered from a man older than 75 with acute or convalescent COVID-19. The chain is built from TRBV7-9 and TRBJ1-4; TRBD1 aligns across 8 bases. In DNA, the CDR3 is TGTGCCAGCAGCTGGACAGGGTTTGCTAATGAAAAACTGTTTTTT. This encodes CASSWTGFANEKLFF. Using reference TRBV7-9 and TRBJ1-4 for the parts outside the CDR3, the full variable domain is DTGVSQNPRHKITKRGQNVTFRCDPISEHNRLYWYRQTLGQGPEFLTYFQNEAQLEKSRLLSDRFSAERPKGSFSTLEIQRTEQGDSAMYLCASSWTGFANEKLFFGSGTQLSVL.